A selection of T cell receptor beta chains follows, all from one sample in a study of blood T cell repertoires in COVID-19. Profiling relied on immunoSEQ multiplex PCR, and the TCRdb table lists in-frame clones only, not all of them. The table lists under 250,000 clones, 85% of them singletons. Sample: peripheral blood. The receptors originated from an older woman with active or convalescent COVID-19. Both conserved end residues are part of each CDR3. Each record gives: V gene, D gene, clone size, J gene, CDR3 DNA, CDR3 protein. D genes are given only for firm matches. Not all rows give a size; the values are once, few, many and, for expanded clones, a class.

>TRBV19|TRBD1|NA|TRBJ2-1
TGTGCCAGTAGTATCCCGGGACAGGGGGCGGGCAATGAGCAGTTCTTC
CASSIPGQGAGNEQFF
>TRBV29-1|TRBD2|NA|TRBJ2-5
TGCAGCGTTGGTGGGAGCGGGGGAGAGACCCAGTACTTC
CSVGGSGGETQYF
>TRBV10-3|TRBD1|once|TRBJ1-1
TGTGCCATCGGAGGGACAGAGAACACTGAAGCTTTCTTT
CAIGGTENTEAFF
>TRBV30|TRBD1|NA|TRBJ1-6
TGTGCCTGGAGTGTTTTCGGACAGGGAAATTCACCCCTCCACTTT
CAWSVFGQGNSPLHF
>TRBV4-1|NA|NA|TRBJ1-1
TGCGCCAGCAGCCACCGGGGGTCTGAAGCTTTCTTT
CASSHRGSEAFF
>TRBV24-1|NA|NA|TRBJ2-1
TGTGCCACCAGTGGGGGGGGCCATCATGAGCAGTTCTTC
CATSGGGHHEQFF
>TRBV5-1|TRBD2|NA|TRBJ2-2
TGCGCCAGCAGCATATCTAGCGGGGGAATCACCGGGGAGCTGTTTTTT
CASSISSGGITGELFF
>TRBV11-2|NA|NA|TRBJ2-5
TGTGCCAGCACCTCAGGAGGGACCCAGTACTTC
CASTSGGTQYF
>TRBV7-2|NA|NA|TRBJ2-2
TGTGCCAGCAGCTTAGCGGCAGCGTCGAACACCGGGGAGCTGTTTTTT
CASSLAAASNTGELFF
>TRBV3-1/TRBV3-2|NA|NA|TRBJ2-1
TGTGCCAGCAGCCAAGATCAGGCAACCCCGGACTCCTACAATGAGCAGTTCTTC
CASSQDQATPDSYNEQFF
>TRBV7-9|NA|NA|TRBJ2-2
TGTGCCAGCTCCCTCGCAGGCGACACCGGGGAGCTGTTTTTT
CASSLAGDTGELFF
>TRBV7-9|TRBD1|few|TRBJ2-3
TGTGCCAGCAGCTACGGGACAGGGGGCACAGATACGCAGTATTTT
CASSYGTGGTDTQYF
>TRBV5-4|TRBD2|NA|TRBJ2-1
TGTGCCAGCAGCTTAAGGCTAGCGGTCTACAATGAGCAGTTCTTC
CASSLRLAVYNEQFF
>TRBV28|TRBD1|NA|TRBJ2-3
TGTGCCAGCAGCTACTCAGGGGGCGCTGGGAAGGGAGATACGCAGTATTTT
CASSYSGGAGKGDTQYF
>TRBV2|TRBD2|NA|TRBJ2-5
TGTGCCAGCAGTGGGCGAGCGGGGGGTGGGGAGACCCAGTACTTC
CASSGRAGGGETQYF
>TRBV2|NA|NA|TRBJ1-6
TGTGCCAGCAATGCGGACAGAGGGAATTCACCCCTCCACTTT
CASNADRGNSPLHF
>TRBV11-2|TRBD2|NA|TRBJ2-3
TGTGCCAGCAGAAGACTAGCGGGAAGACTTACGCAGTATTTT
CASRRLAGRLTQYF
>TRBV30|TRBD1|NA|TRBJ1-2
TGTGCCTGGGGGACAGGGCCCTATGGCTACACCTTC
CAWGTGPYGYTF
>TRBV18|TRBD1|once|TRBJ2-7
TGTGCCAGCTCCGGGACAGGCCAATACGAGCAGTACTTC
CASSGTGQYEQYF
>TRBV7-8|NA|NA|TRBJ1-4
TGTGCCAGCAGCTTAGGTCTCACGCGGAGCGAAAAACTGTTTTTT
CASSLGLTRSEKLFF
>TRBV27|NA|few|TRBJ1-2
TGTGCCAGCAGTTCAGGGTCCTATGGCTACACCTTC
CASSSGSYGYTF
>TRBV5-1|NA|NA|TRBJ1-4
TGCGCCAGCAGTGCGGGGGACGGCCATGAAAAACTGTTTTTT
CASSAGDGHEKLFF
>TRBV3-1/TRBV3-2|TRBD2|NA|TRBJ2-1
TGTGCCAGCAGCCAAGATCGGTCGGGGAGGGGTTACAATGAGCAGTTCTTC
CASSQDRSGRGYNEQFF
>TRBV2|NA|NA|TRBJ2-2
TGTGCCAGCAGGTCTCCCGGGACAGCGGGCACCGGGGAGCTGTTTTTT
CASRSPGTAGTGELFF
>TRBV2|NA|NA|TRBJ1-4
TGTGCCAGCAGTGAACTGACAGACCGAGAAAAACTGTTTTTT
CASSELTDREKLFF
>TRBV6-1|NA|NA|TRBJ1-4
TGTGCCAGCAGTGAAGAGCGATTGGGAGGGAACGAAAAACTGTTTTTT
CASSEERLGGNEKLFF
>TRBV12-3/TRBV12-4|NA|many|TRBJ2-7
TGTGCCAGCAGTCAGGGTCCCTACGAGCAGTACTTC
CASSQGPYEQYF
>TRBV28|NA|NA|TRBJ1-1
TGTGCCAGCGTGGGAGGTTACACTGAAGCTTTCTTT
CASVGGYTEAFF
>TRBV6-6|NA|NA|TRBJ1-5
TGTGCCAGCAGTCCTTCAGGGTACAATCAGCCCCAGCATTTT
CASSPSGYNQPQHF
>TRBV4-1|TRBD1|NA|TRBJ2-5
TGCGCCAGCAGCCAAGATGCCGGACAGGGGTGGCAAGAGACCCAGTACTTC
CASSQDAGQGWQETQYF
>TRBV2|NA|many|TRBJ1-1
TGTGCCAGCAGTGAATATGGTCGGGGGAACACTGAAGCTTTCTTT
CASSEYGRGNTEAFF